This T cell receptor beta chain was observed in a study of response to subunit inactivated influenza vaccine. TCRdb recomputed calls from the RT-PCR reads with MiXCR, one row per CDR3 protein. The repertoire holds about 610,000 distinct CDR3 sequences, with approximately 14% as singletons. This clonotype was recorded at least ten times. What it binds is not known. CDR3 length: 17 amino acids. V dropped 5 bases and J dropped 3; count of bases not matched to a gene: 15. The V gene's germline CDR1 is SGHAT and CDR2 FQNNGV. General study points: With each seasonal influenza vaccination, the authors suggested, few new T cells are recruited.

The clonotype was recovered from a man aged 45-65 years who received an inactivated influenza vaccine. J is TRBJ2-7 and V is TRBV11-2; 8 nucleotides line up with TRBD2. Sequenced material: PBMCs from blood, taken roughly 12 days after vaccination. CDR3 bases: TGTGCCAGCAGCATACTAAAAGGATTAGCGGGGAACTACGAGCAGTACTTC. Protein: CASSILKGLAGNYEQYF.